This paragraph covers one T cell receptor beta chain sequence. Its specificity is not known. The sample is drawn from a study of OX40 agonist ivuxolimab in advanced cancers. At the level of the study: Head and neck, renal cell, melanoma or hepatocellular carcinoma were the cancers that dose-escalation patients had. Study conclusions and caveats: Patients who responded partially at 0.1-3.0 mg/kg showed clonal expansion ranking among the lowest. On average, CD8+ T cells showed a greater number of expanded clones than CD4+. It was not determined which antigens were specifically recognized by the peripheral T cells that had undergone clonal expansion.

V shed 5 bases and J 0 bases; nucleotides not matched to a gene: 3. The CDR3 covers 15 residues. CDR1 and CDR2 (germline): LNHDA, SQIVND (reference sequence). Repertoires were generated with immunoSEQ multiplex PCR, while TCRdb's copy carries only in-frame clones and drops some. Found here are 25,000 to 30,000 clones, around 87% of them singletons; the top ten hold about a fifth. V gene TRBV19 combines with J gene TRBJ2-7, with 11 bases matching TRBD2. This specimen consisted of CD4+ or CD8+ T cells sorted from blood, obtained in a trial of the OX40 agonist ivuxolimab. The TCR sequence derives from an adult with an advanced solid tumor such as melanoma, head and neck, liver or kidney cancer. This chain's CDR3 is CASSPGTSGSYEQYF. CDR3 nucleotide sequence: TGTGCCAGTAGTCCCGGGACTAGCGGCTCCTACGAGCAGTACTTC.